This entry lists 24 T cell receptor beta chains sequenced from one sample in a study of cytomegalovirus exposure and HLA in healthy donors. The table came from immunoSEQ multiplex PCR; TCRdb's copy has only in-frame clones and leaves some out. The sample has hundreds of thousands of clones, over 80% seen once. The specimen was PBMCs. The receptors were sampled from a woman in her 30s in good health and CMV-seropositive.

The chain has TRBV19 and TRBJ1-1; D is undetermined. V shed 3 bases and J shed 0 bases, with 8 bases lying between them. In germline, CDR1 is LNHDA, CDR2 SQIVND (reference sequence). The CDR3 totals 14 residues. This chain's CDR3 is CASSIQYLNTEAFF. The DNA of the CDR3 is TGTGCCAGTAGTATCCAGTACCTGAACACTGAAGCTTTCTTT.

Written as DNA, the CDR3 is TGTGCCGGAGTAACAGAGATGAACACTGAAGCTTTCTTT. It translates to CAGVTEMNTEAFF. J is TRBJ1-1 and V is TRBV2; D not certain. The CDR3 runs 13 residues. V gave up 11 bases and J gave up 0 bases, with 13 bases separating them. From germline, CDR1 is SNHLY and CDR2 FYNNEI.

This chain links TRBV6-5 with TRBJ2-6; a weak D match, TRBD2 (5 bases). The CDR3 totals 13 residues. The germline V gene encodes CDR1 MNHEY and CDR2 SVGAGI. Deletions cut 7 bases from V and 2 bases from J, with 6 bases between. The CDR3 bases are TGTGCCAGCATGAGGGCTGGGGCCAACGTCCTGACTTTC. It is translated as CASMRAGANVLTF.

This chain uses TRBV6-5 with TRBJ1-1; D is ambiguous. Trimming took 2 bases from V and 6 from J, leaving 13 bases between them. Germline CDR1 reads MNHEY; CDR2 reads SVGAGI. The CDR3 totals 14 residues. CDR3 amino acids: CASSYTWTVAEAFF. The CDR3 DNA reads TGTGCCAGCAGTTACACGTGGACGGTCGCTGAAGCTTTCTTT.

This chain links TRBV18 with TRBJ2-7, with D hard to call. From germline, CDR1 is KGHSH and CDR2 LQKENI. The V end lost 6 bases, the J end lost 4 bases, and 10 bases lay between the germline ends. The CDR3 is 12 amino acids. The CDR3 bases are TGTGCCAGCTCGTCGGACCCGTACGAGCAGTACTTC. Translation: CASSSDPYEQYF.

The rearrangement links TRBV29-1 to TRBJ2-1, with 13 bases aligning to TRBD2. V was clipped by 6 bases and J by 4 bases; unmatched bases: 9. The length of the CDR3 is 16 residues. Germline V CDR1 and CDR2: SQVTM, ANQGSEA. CDR3: CSVVGLAGVGYNEQFF. The CDR3 DNA is TGCAGCGTCGTCGGACTAGCGGGAGTTGGGTACAATGAGCAGTTCTTC.

This chain links TRBV29-1 with TRBJ2-6, with D possibly being TRBD2 (5 bases). Germline CDR1 reads SQVTM; CDR2 reads ANQGSEA. V was clipped by 5 bases and J by 0 bases, with 8 bases between them. This CDR3 comprises 14 residues. DNA of the CDR3: TGCAGCGTTAGAGGGTTCTCTGGGGCCAACGTCCTGACTTTC. It is translated as CSVRGFSGANVLTF. The variable domain in full, with the rest retrieved from reference TRBV29-1 and TRBJ2-6, is SAVISQKPSRDICQRGTSLTIQCQVDSQVTMMFWYRQQPGQSLTLIATANQGSEATYESGFVIDKFPISRPNLTFSTLTVSNMSPEDSSIYLCSVRGFSGANVLTFGAGSRLTVL.

Comments on this clone: Within the sample, other DNA sequences also encode this same CDR3. The chain couples TRBV9 to TRBJ2-2; no clear D. V shed 2 bases and J shed 2 bases, with 4 bases lying between them. The germline gives CDR1 SGDLS, CDR2 YYNGEE. This CDR3 has 13 amino acids. The CDR3, as DNA: TGTGCCAGCAGCGTCAGCAACACCGGGGAGCTGTTTTTT. Translation gives CASSVSNTGELFF. The whole variable domain, remainder taken from reference TRBV9 and TRBJ2-2, is DSGVTQTPKHLITATGQRVTLRCSPRSGDLSVYWYQQSLDQGLQFLIQYYNGEERAKGNILERFSAQQFPDLHSELNLSSLELGDSALYFCASSVSNTGELFFGEGSRLTVL.

V usage is TRBV30 and J usage is TRBJ1-4; no firm D call. The germline CDR1 and CDR2 sequences are GTSNPN and SVGIG (reference sequence). The V end was cut by 0 bases, the J end by 8 bases, with 13 bases between. The CDR3 has 14 amino acids. This CDR3 is CAWSVPPLEEKLFF. CDR3 nucleotides: TGTGCCTGGAGTGTACCCCCATTGGAGGAAAAACTGTTTTTT.

This clone was counted a single time. The CDR3: CASSGSGRAGETQYF. For the CDR3, the DNA is TGTGCCAGCAGCGGGAGCGGGAGGGCCGGAGAGACCCAGTACTTC. This chain joins TRBV9 and TRBJ2-5, with 10 bases identical to TRBD2. The CDR3 spans 15 residues. Unmatched junction bases numbered 6, after V lost 3 bases and J lost 4 bases. Germline V gene lookup returns CDR1 SGDLS and CDR2 YYNGEE.

V gene TRBV7-9 combines with J gene TRBJ1-1, with D unclear. There are 12 residues in the CDR3. Germline V lookup: CDR1 SEHNR, CDR2 FQNEAQ (reference sequence). Trimming left V 1 base short and J 8 bases short, with 8 bases between. In DNA form, the CDR3 reads TGTGCCAGCAGCTTAGGGGGAGAAGAAGCTTTCTTT. It encodes CASSLGGEEAFF.

The genes are TRBV2 and TRBJ1-2, with 12 bases lining up with TRBD1. The CDR3 has 14 amino acids. J was trimmed by 2 bases and V by 7 bases; bases with no gene match: 2. CDR1 SNHLY and CDR2 FYNNEI come from the germline V gene. The CDR3 loop is CASTGTGGNYGYTF. CDR3 coding DNA: TGTGCCAGCACCGGGACAGGGGGCAACTATGGCTACACCTTC. The full variable domain, its missing parts supplied by reference TRBV2 and TRBJ1-2, is EPEVTQTPSHQVTQMGQEVILRCVPISNHLYFYWYRQILGQKVEFLVSFYNNEISEKSEIFDDQFSVERPDGSNFTLKIRSTKLEDSAMYFCASTGTGGNYGYTFGSGTRLTVV.

The chain carries TRBV6-1 and TRBJ2-2, with 10 bases that match TRBD1. The V gene's germline CDR1 is MNHNS and CDR2 SASEGT. The CDR3 has 14 amino acids. The J segment lost 5 bases and the V segment lost 10 bases, leaving 7 bases of the junction unmatched. CDR3 nucleotides: TGTGCCATACCGGGACAGGGGCGGACCGGGGAGCTGTTTTTT. It specifies CAIPGQGRTGELFF.

The rearrangement joins TRBV5-6 to TRBJ1-1; D remains ambiguous. Germline CDR1 reads SGHDT; CDR2 reads YYEEEE. The CDR3 spans 12 residues. Deletions cut 2 bases from V and 3 bases from J, with 5 bases between. Here the CDR3 reads CASSFRDTEAFF. CDR3 bases: TGTGCCAGCAGCTTTAGGGACACTGAAGCTTTCTTT.

The chain combines TRBV5-6 with TRBJ1-1; D may be TRBD1 (6 bases). V was pared by 0 bases and J by 3 bases, with 15 bases between. The germline CDR1 and CDR2 sequences are SGHDT and YYEEEE. The CDR3 runs to 16 residues. CDR3 sequence (DNA): TGTGCCAGCAGCTTGGCCAGTTCAGGGGTGGACACTGAAGCTTTCTTT. Amino acid sequence: CASSLASSGVDTEAFF.

J is TRBJ2-2 and V is TRBV6-5, with unresolved D. Germline V gives CDR1 MNHEY, CDR2 SVGAGI. Between the trimmed V and J ends, which lost 8 bases and 0 bases, there was a span of 7 bases. The CDR3 is made up of 13 amino acids. The CDR3, as DNA: TGTGCCAGCGAACAGACGAACACCGGGGAGCTGTTTTTT. Translation: CASEQTNTGELFF.

The rearrangement joins TRBV7-8 to TRBJ2-7; TRBD2 aligns across 9 bases. With 5 bases clipped from V and 0 bases from J, the junction kept 8 bases outside the gene matches. The length of the CDR3 is 16 residues. CDR1 and CDR2 from the germline V gene are SGHVS and FQNEAQ. The CDR3 sequence is CASSRYSGGASYEQYF. As DNA, the CDR3 is TGTGCCAGCAGCCGCTATAGCGGGGGTGCCTCCTACGAGCAGTACTTC.

The CDR3 DNA reads TGTGCCAGTAGAAGACAGGGGACAGATACGCAGTATTTT. This codes for CASRRQGTDTQYF. The chain is built from TRBV19 and TRBJ2-3; 8 bases align to TRBD1. V was clipped by 6 bases and J by 3 bases; unmatched bases: 2. The CDR3 totals 13 residues. Germline-derived CDR1 and CDR2 are LNHDA and SQIVND (reference sequence).

This clone was recorded a few times. The chain couples TRBV30 to TRBJ1-2, with 7 bases fitting TRBD1. This CDR3 has 12 residues. The junction had 4 bases not matched to a gene; V was cut back by 4 bases and J by 5 bases. The germline gives CDR1 GTSNPN, CDR2 SVGIG (reference sequence). The CDR3 here is CAWTDRPYGYTF. The CDR3 nucleotides are TGTGCCTGGACGGACAGGCCGTATGGCTACACCTTC.

This clone appeared once. The V and J genes are TRBV7-8 and TRBJ2-3; tentatively, D is TRBD2 (6 bases). The CDR3 consists of 14 residues. Germline lookup yields CDR1 SGHVS and CDR2 FQNEAQ. Trimming removed 1 base from V and 4 bases from J, with 9 bases in between. The CDR3 here is CASSLVEGPDTQYF. For the CDR3, the DNA is TGTGCCAGCAGCTTAGTGGAGGGCCCAGATACGCAGTATTTT.

The CDR3: CASSHGRNYTF. The CDR3 nucleotides are TGCGCCAGCAGCCATGGACGGAACTACACCTTC. The gene calls are TRBV5-1 and TRBJ1-2; D is unclear. The CDR3 is made up of 11 amino acids. Deletions cut 4 bases from V and 10 bases from J, with 11 bases between. Looked up from germline, CDR1 is SGHRS and CDR2 is YFSETQ.

The V and J genes are TRBV6-5 and TRBJ1-2; 8 positions agree with TRBD1. Germline-derived CDR1 and CDR2 are MNHEY and SVGAGI. Unmatched junction bases numbered 9, after V lost 5 bases and J lost 7 bases. The CDR3 is 14 residues long. The CDR3 DNA sequence: TGTGCCAGCAGTCAGAGCTCAGGGGGCGGTGGCTACACCTTC. Its translation: CASSQSSGGGGYTF.

This chain connects TRBV19 to TRBJ2-3, with D unresolved. CDR1 is LNHDA, CDR2 SQIVND, per germline (reference sequence). The CDR3 runs 12 residues. V was shortened by 6 bases and J by 2 bases, with 6 bases between the two germline ends. CDR3 in amino acids: CASSRDTDTQYF. CDR3 bases: TGTGCCAGTAGCCGCGACACAGATACGCAGTATTTT.

CDR3 region: CASSRQLQPQHF. In DNA form, the CDR3 reads TGTGCCAGCAGTAGACAGTTACAGCCCCAGCATTTT. This chain uses TRBV6-1 with TRBJ1-5, with D maybe TRBD1 (5 bases). V lost 5 bases, J lost 7 bases, and 9 bases lay in between. Germline-derived CDR1 and CDR2 are MNHNS and SASEGT. CDR3 size: 12 residues.